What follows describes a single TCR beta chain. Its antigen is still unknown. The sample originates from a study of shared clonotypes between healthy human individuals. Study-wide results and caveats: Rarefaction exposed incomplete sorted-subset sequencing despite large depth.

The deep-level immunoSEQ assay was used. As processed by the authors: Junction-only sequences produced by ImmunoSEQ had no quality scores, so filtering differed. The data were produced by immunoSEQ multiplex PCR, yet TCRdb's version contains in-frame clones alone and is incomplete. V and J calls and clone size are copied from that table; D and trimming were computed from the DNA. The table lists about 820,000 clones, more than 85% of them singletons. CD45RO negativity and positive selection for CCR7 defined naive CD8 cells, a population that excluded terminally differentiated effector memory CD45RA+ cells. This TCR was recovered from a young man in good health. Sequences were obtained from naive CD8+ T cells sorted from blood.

Here the CDR3 DNA reads TGTGCCAGCAGCCAAACTAGCGTCGCAGATACGCAGTATTTT. Residues: CASSQTSVADTQYF. This chain joins TRBV7-9 and TRBJ2-3, with 7 bases aligning to TRBD2. Germline V lookup: CDR1 SEHNR, CDR2 FQNEAQ (reference sequence). V shed 5 bases and J 4 bases; nucleotides not matched to a gene: 6. The CDR3 is made up of 14 amino acids.